Below, 10 T cell receptor beta chains from the same sample are listed, as sequenced in a study of STAT3 mutations in large granular lymphocyte leukemia. Findings and limits, study-wide: Every T-cell large granular lymphocyte leukemia patient had at least one immunodominant TCR beta clonotype.

These receptors' targets are unknown. The repertoire was sequenced with immunoSEQ multiplex PCR; TCRdb's copy has only in-frame clones and lacks some. The sample has under 9,500 clones, roughly 88% seen once. Sample: peripheral blood mononuclear cells. The receptors come from a man older than 75 with T-cell large granular lymphocyte leukemia. Some clones in this sample may be carry-over from other donors' samples.

This sequence joins TRBV29-1 and TRBJ1-2, with 7 bases identical to TRBD1. The CDR3 has 16 residues. The germline V gene encodes CDR1 SQVTM and CDR2 ANQGSEA. V gave up 7 bases and J gave up 2 bases; unmatched junction bases: 16. The CDR3 spells CSAGGYTGTENYGYTF. CDR3 nucleotides: TGCAGCGCTGGAGGTTATACCGGGACAGAAAACTATGGCTACACCTTC. Based on the CDR3 plus reference TRBV29-1 and TRBJ1-2, the full variable domain is SAVISQKPSRDICQRGTSLTIQCQVDSQVTMMFWYRQQPGQSLTLIATANQGSEATYESGFVIDKFPISRPNLTFSTLTVSNMSPEDSSIYLCSAGGYTGTENYGYTFGSGTRLTVV.

The chain is built from TRBV5-6 and TRBJ1-5; possibly TRBD1 for D (5 bases). The ends were cut back, 0 bases at V and 4 bases at J, with 8 bases in the middle. Germline loops: CDR1 SGHDT, CDR2 YYEEEE. The CDR3 extends over 14 amino acids. CDR3 DNA sequence: TGTGCCAGCAGCTTGGGCCCAGGGAATCAGCCCCAGCATTTT. It yields the protein CASSLGPGNQPQHF. Based on the CDR3 plus reference TRBV5-6 and TRBJ1-5, the full variable domain is DAGVTQSPTHLIKTRGQQVTLRCSPKSGHDTVSWYQQALGQGPQFIFQYYEEEERQRGNFPDRFSGHQFPNYSSELNVNALLLGDSALYLCASSLGPGNQPQHFGDGTRLSIL.

Turning to this clone: A junction boundary mismatches the germline segment, possibly from a read error. The chain links TRBV7-7 to TRBJ2-7; a weak D match, TRBD2 (5 bases). CDR3 length: 13 amino acids. The germline CDR1 and CDR2 sequences are SSHAT and FNYEAQ (reference sequence). The CDR3 nucleotides are TGTGCTAGCAGCAGAGGGCCAGCCTACGAGCAGTACTTC. It codes for CASSRGPAYEQYF.

The chain carries TRBV29-1 and TRBJ2-2; 9 nucleotides line up with TRBD1. Trimming took 6 bases from V and 5 from J; bases not matched to a gene: 7. Germline assignment: CDR1 SQVTM and CDR2 ANQGSEA. CDR3 length: 14 residues. The DNA for the CDR3 is TGCAGCGTACGGAGGGACAGGGTGACCGGGGAGCTGTTTTTT. This translates into CSVRRDRVTGELFF.

This chain connects TRBV29-1 to TRBJ1-4, with TRBD1 matching over 7 bases. The V gene end was trimmed by 5 bases and the J gene end by 2 bases; junction bases not matched to a gene: 5. Germline V gene sequence: CDR1 SQVTM, CDR2 ANQGSEA. The CDR3 is 14 amino acids. This chain's CDR3 is CSVRTGGTNEKLFF. CDR3 coding DNA: TGCAGCGTTCGGACAGGCGGGACTAATGAAAAACTGTTTTTT.

V gene TRBV18 combines with J gene TRBJ2-7; TRBD1 matches at 8 bases. The V segment lost 5 bases and the J segment 5 bases; nucleotides outside the gene matches: 2. Germline V gene lookup returns CDR1 KGHSH and CDR2 LQKENI. This CDR3 is built from 12 residues. The CDR3 DNA follows: TGTGCCAGCTCAATGGACAGGGACGAGCAGTACTTC. Translated: CASSMDRDEQYF.

This sequence joins TRBV6-6 and TRBJ2-7; TRBD2 is a possible D gene (6 bases). The CDR3 covers 14 residues. V lost 4 bases and J lost 3, with 13 bases in between. Germline lookup yields CDR1 MNHNY and CDR2 SVGAGI (reference sequence). Here the CDR3 reads CASSFAGTNYEQYF. The CDR3 region has the DNA TGTGCCAGCAGTTTTGCGGGGACCAACTACGAGCAGTACTTC.

The chain combines TRBV30 with TRBJ1-5; possibly TRBD1 for D (5 bases). This CDR3 contains 13 residues. The V end lost 4 bases, the J end lost 2 bases, and 9 bases lay between the germline ends. Germline CDR1 is GTSNPN and CDR2 is SVGIG (reference sequence). In DNA form, the CDR3 reads TGTGCCTGGACGGCGGGGGGCAATCAGCCCCAGCATTTT. Translation gives CAWTAGGNQPQHF.

The V and J genes are TRBV7-2 and TRBJ2-2, with 12 bases aligning to TRBD2. The CDR3 is 18 residues long. Germline V gene lookup returns CDR1 SGHTA and CDR2 FQGNSA. V lost 1 base, J lost 6 bases, and 9 bases stayed unmatched. The CDR3 loop reads CASSLGGLAGGPAGELFF. The CDR3 bases are TGTGCCAGCAGCTTAGGGGGTCTAGCGGGGGGGCCTGCCGGGGAGCTGTTTTTT.

This chain connects TRBV12-5 to TRBJ2-5; 9 nucleotides align to TRBD2. CDR3 length: 16 amino acids. The V and J ends lost 1 base and 2 bases, in that order; junction bases with no gene match: 5. Germline CDR1 LGHNT, CDR2 FRNRAP. CDR3 bases: TGTGCTAGTGGTTTGGGACTAGCGGAGGAACAAGAGACCCAGTACTTC. Amino acid sequence: CASGLGLAEEQETQYF.